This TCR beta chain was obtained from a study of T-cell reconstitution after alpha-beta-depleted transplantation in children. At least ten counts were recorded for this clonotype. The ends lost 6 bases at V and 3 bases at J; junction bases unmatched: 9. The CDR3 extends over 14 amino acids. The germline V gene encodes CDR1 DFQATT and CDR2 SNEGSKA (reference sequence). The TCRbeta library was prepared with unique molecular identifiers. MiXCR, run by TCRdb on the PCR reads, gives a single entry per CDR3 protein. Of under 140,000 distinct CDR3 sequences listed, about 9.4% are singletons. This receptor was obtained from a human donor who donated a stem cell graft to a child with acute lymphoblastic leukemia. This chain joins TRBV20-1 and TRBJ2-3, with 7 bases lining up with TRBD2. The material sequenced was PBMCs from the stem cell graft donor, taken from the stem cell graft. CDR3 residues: CSAIAPRETDTQYF. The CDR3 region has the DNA TGCAGTGCAATAGCTCCGCGGGAGACAGATACGCAGTATTTT.